This TCR beta chain stems from a study of T cell responses to AZD1222 COVID-19 vaccine. The protocol was immunoSEQ multiplex PCR, while the TCRdb copy is restricted to in-frame clones and leaves out a portion. The repertoire consists of approximately 21,000 clones, with roughly 80% occurring once and the leading ten covering 15% to 20%. The CDR3 spans 15 residues. Germline CDR1 LNHDA, CDR2 SQIVND (reference sequence). V dropped 5 bases and J dropped 3 bases, with 13 bases sitting between them. The TCR sequence derives from an adult who received the AZD1222 COVID-19 vaccine. The chain uses TRBV19 and TRBJ2-2; no reliable D call. This material consisted of peripheral blood, taken 28 days after the second AZD1222 dose. The CDR3 coding sequence is TGTGCCAGTAGTGCCCCCAAGATGCACACCGGGGAGCTGTTTTTT. Translating gives CASSAPKMHTGELFF.